The TCR beta chain described here comes from a study of shared clonotypes between healthy human individuals (dated by TCRdb to about 2020). Context from the whole study: The cohort included three men and a couple of women between 18 and 49 years of age. For each donor, three plates each were used for CD4 naive and CD4 memory, two plates were used for CD8 naive, and one plate was used for CD8 memory. To estimate repertoire size and how much clonotypes are shared between individuals, the study performed deep sequencing of blood TCR repertoires from roughly five healthy adults. Different laboratories and diverse techniques were used to prepare libraries and sequence TCR repertoires, to increase sequencing depth and limit assay-specific biases. Each donor's leukapheresis produced roughly between roughly 0.85 and 9.5 billion PBMCs. Here is what the overall study found, with its caveats: Estimated clonotype richness was generally larger for naive than for memory subsets. Sampling was limited to blood, and TCR repertoires in tissue likely differ from TCR repertoires in blood. Across a handful of donors, 5% to 6% of naive CD4, over 3% of naive CD8, 2% to 2.5% of memory CD4, and roughly 0.4% of memory CD8 clonotypes were shared. Incomplete sequencing was indicated by rarefaction of sorted-subset datasets, despite the large sequencing depth. Because the study included only a small number of donors, the genetic and exposure-history diversity represented was limited. Clonotypes shared by all four sorted-subset donors showed higher generation probabilities than non-shared clonotypes. Pairwise subsampling indicated that sequencing depth was expected to affect the degree of clonotype sharing among donors.

The donors were healthy, HIV-negative adults who had no recently reported acute infections or vaccinations. Every donor was a Caucasian adult residing in Nashville, Tennessee, USA. Magnetic negative selection was used to enrich CD4+ T cells, after which naive cells were positively selected on CD45RA and the negative fraction became the memory subset. Blood was collected by leukapheresis, and PBMCs were isolated by Ficoll-Histopaque density gradient centrifugation and then cryopreserved in liquid nitrogen vapor phase. Analytical flow cytometry was used to check the purity and quantity of every magnetically sorted T cell population. Genomic DNA was isolated from each sorted fraction and quantified by UV absorbance on a Nanodrop 2000c. TCR CDR3 regions were amplified from genomic DNA by multiplex PCR using the deep immunoSEQ assay. Genomic DNA extracted from each cell subset was distributed evenly over all wells of several immunoSEQ 96-well plates, and each plate served as one replicate. For sorted subsets, about 200 ng genomic DNA, equal to 25,000 to 35,000 T cell genomes, was loaded into each replicate PCR. The purified libraries were quantified using a Qubit 3.0 fluorometer, sized with a Bioanalyzer 2100, and then quantified again using the KAPA Library Quantification kit. Every immunoSEQ 96-well plate was sequenced on a dedicated single-read 150-cycle Illumina NextSeq 550 flow cell. In the paper's pipeline: The immunoSEQ output contained only junctional sequences without quality scores, so filtering could not match that applied to full-length reads. To assign V/J genes and CDR3, sequences were annotated against IMGT germline references using PyIR, a Python wrapper for IgBLAST v1.9. Reads were filtered out if the reads had weak V/J assignments (E-value above 1e-6), no CDR3, stop codons, out-of-frame junctions, or ambiguous translated residues. V3J clonotypes were defined as sequences sharing the same inferred V gene, J gene, and CDR3 amino acid sequence. The percentage overlap between two repertoires was calculated by dividing the number of shared unique clonotypes by the size of the smaller repertoire. Three approaches were used to assess repertoire richness: RTK rarefaction, the Chao1 estimator, and Recon v2.1 estimates of unobserved clonotypes. Generation probabilities for all TCRbeta clonotypes obtained by the gDNA method from several donors were computed using OLGA. The clones in this table, taken by TCRdb from immuneACCESS, are in-frame only. Not every clone is retained; where verified, under half of the shortfall comes from an unresolved V gene, and the cause of the rest is unknown. The V and J calls and clone size come from that table; D and trimming were worked out from the DNA. This sample gives approximately 530,000 clones in total; more than 95% of them show up just once. Jointly, the top ten make up about 0.068% of the sample.

Of note for this clone: Its binding antigen is unknown. Per-base quality was not reported, and no clone a single base away is much larger than it.

Based on the germline V gene, the CDR1 and CDR2 sequences are MNHNS and SASEGT. The CDR3 runs 14 residues from the cysteine to the phenylalanine. Just CDR3 DNA is preserved here, 42 bases in frame from base 1. V lost 7 bases and J lost 3 bases, and the count of bases not matched to a germline gene is 4. Sequencing was carried out using naive CD4+ T cells sorted from blood. Explained via the paper, the cell subset or site label denotes: CD45RA+ positively selected. The sequence came from a woman in her 30s in good health. The chain employs TRBV6-1 and TRBJ2-2; 8 bases in the junction line up with TRBD1. The DNA sequence follows: TGTGCCAGCACCGGACAGGGAGACACCGGGGAGCTGTTTTTT. Protein translation: CASTGQGDTGELFF.